The rows below give T cell receptor beta chains drawn from one sample of a study of T cell responses to AZD1222 COVID-19 vaccine. TCRdb keeps only in-frame clones here, not all; method: immunoSEQ multiplex PCR. The sample includes some 160,000 clones, approximately 90% of them seen just once. Sample: peripheral blood, taken on day 0 of AZD1222 vaccination. Source of these receptors: an adult in good health. Each CDR3 is given with its conserved first and last residue. Each record gives: D gene, J gene, clone size, V gene, CDR3 protein, CDR3 DNA. D genes are given only for firm matches. For some rows the clone size is stated as once, few or many, or as a class when expanded; others skip it.

>-|TRBJ2-1|-|TRBV2
CASSEALRGEQFF
TGTGCCAGCAGTGAAGCGCTTAGGGGTGAGCAGTTCTTC
>TRBD1|TRBJ1-5|-|TRBV19
CASSISGPVGTEHF
TGTGCCAGTAGTATATCAGGGCCAGTCGGGACAGAGCATTTT
>-|TRBJ1-1|-|TRBV5-1
CASGENTGFNTEAFF
TGCGCCAGCGGCGAGAATACCGGGTTCAACACTGAAGCTTTCTTT
>TRBD1|TRBJ1-4|-|TRBV19
CASSGQGGEKLFF
TGTGCCAGCTCGGGACAGGGGGGCGAAAAACTGTTTTTT
>TRBD1|TRBJ2-5|-|TRBV24-1
CATSDSGAKGAQETQYF
TGTGCCACCAGTGATTCAGGGGCTAAGGGGGCCCAAGAGACCCAGTACTTC
>TRBD1|TRBJ2-7|-|TRBV14
CASSQIGTGPDEQYF
TGTGCCAGCAGCCAAATAGGGACAGGGCCAGACGAGCAGTACTTC
>-|TRBJ2-7|medium-sized|TRBV5-5
CASSLGTLTYEQYF
TGTGCCAGCAGCCTCGGGACACTTACCTACGAGCAGTACTTC
>TRBD1|TRBJ2-7|-|TRBV5-1
CASSAHRGDEQYF
TGCGCCAGCAGCGCCCACAGGGGCGACGAGCAGTACTTC
>-|TRBJ1-1|-|TRBV5-1
CASSPGAGDTEAFF
TGCGCCAGCTCCCCGGGGGCAGGGGACACTGAAGCTTTCTTT
>-|TRBJ1-4|-|TRBV6-5
CASSQSRVGEKLFF
TGTGCCAGCAGCCAATCCCGGGTAGGGGAAAAACTGTTTTTT
>TRBD1|TRBJ2-7|-|TRBV18
CASSPGTGPYEQYF
TGTGCCAGCTCACCAGGGACAGGGCCCTACGAGCAGTACTTC
>TRBD2|TRBJ2-3|-|TRBV30
CAWSFLAGSDTQYF
TGTGCCTGGAGTTTCCTAGCGGGGTCAGATACGCAGTATTTT
>TRBD2|TRBJ2-3|-|TRBV7-6
CASSLRGREGRSSTDTQYF
TGTGCCAGCAGCTTAAGGGGACGGGAGGGCCGGAGTAGCACAGATACGCAGTATTTT
>TRBD2|TRBJ2-7|-|TRBV12-5
CASGTIAGVAYEQYF
TGTGCTAGTGGCACAATAGCGGGAGTAGCCTACGAGCAGTACTTC
>TRBD2|TRBJ2-7|-|TRBV7-8
CASSLGTSGSYEQYF
TGTGCCAGCAGCTTAGGGACTAGCGGGAGTTACGAGCAGTACTTC
>TRBD1|TRBJ2-5|-|TRBV5-8
CASSGYRGPETQYF
TGTGCCAGCAGCGGTTACAGGGGGCCAGAGACCCAGTACTTC
>-|TRBJ2-5|-|TRBV7-3
CASSPGPQETQYF
TGTGCCAGCAGTCCGGGACCTCAAGAGACCCAGTACTTC
>-|TRBJ1-6|-|TRBV7-9
CASSQWGRGDNSPLHF
TGTGCCAGCAGCCAGTGGGGACGGGGGGATAATTCACCCCTCCACTTT
>-|TRBJ1-5|-|TRBV10-2
CASRDQLNQPQHF
TGCGCCAGCAGGGACCAGTTAAATCAGCCCCAGCATTTT
>TRBD1|TRBJ1-2|-|TRBV29-1
CSAEGQTINYGYTF
TGCAGCGCAGAGGGACAGACCATTAACTATGGCTACACCTTC
>-|TRBJ2-2|-|TRBV6-5
CASRAEGGGTGELFF
TGTGCCAGCAGAGCCGAAGGGGGTGGCACCGGGGAGCTGTTTTTT
>TRBD2|TRBJ2-5|-|TRBV6-5
CALRTSGSPRETQYF
TGTGCACTACGGACTAGCGGGAGCCCACGGGAGACCCAGTACTTC
>TRBD1|TRBJ1-6|once|TRBV6-5
CASSYWGTDNSPLHF
TGTGCCAGCAGTTACTGGGGGACAGATAATTCACCCCTCCACTTT
>TRBD1|TRBJ1-2|-|TRBV5-5
CASSLAGTVYGYTF
TGTGCCAGCAGCTTGGCGGGGACAGTTTATGGCTACACCTTC
>-|TRBJ2-1|-|TRBV19
CASSISISTYNEQFF
TGTGCCAGTAGTATATCCATTTCTACCTACAATGAGCAGTTCTTC
>-|TRBJ2-3|-|TRBV11-3
CASSPRRAIGGDTQYF
TGTGCCAGCAGCCCTCGAAGGGCCATAGGGGGGGATACGCAGTATTTT
>-|TRBJ2-2|-|TRBV30
CAWSVWGWDTGELFF
TGTGCCTGGAGTGTATGGGGATGGGACACCGGGGAGCTGTTTTTT
>TRBD2|TRBJ2-7|-|TRBV28
CASKPGGVSYEQYF
TGTGCCTCTAAGCCGGGAGGGGTTTCCTACGAGCAGTACTTC
>-|TRBJ2-5|once|TRBV2
CASSPVVETQYF
TGTGCCAGCAGCCCTGTGGTGGAGACCCAGTACTTC
>-|TRBJ1-3|-|TRBV30
CAWSVGGIGNTIYF
TGTGCCTGGAGTGTCGGGGGAATCGGAAACACCATATATTTT
>-|TRBJ2-3|-|TRBV7-2
CASSFGWGGADTQYF
TGTGCCAGCAGCTTTGGGTGGGGTGGGGCAGATACGCAGTATTTT
>-|TRBJ1-1|-|TRBV3-1/TRBV3-2
CASSQGGNTEAFF
TGTGCCAGCAGCCAAGGCGGGAACACTGAAGCTTTCTTT
>TRBD2|TRBJ2-1|-|TRBV29-1
CSVGLAGFYNEQFF
TGCAGCGTTGGGCTAGCGGGATTCTACAATGAGCAGTTCTTC
>TRBD1|TRBJ1-2|-|TRBV24-1
CATSDVQGYGYTF
TGTGCCACCAGTGACGTACAGGGGTATGGCTACACCTTC
>-|TRBJ1-3|-|TRBV28
CASSSSGFSGNTIYF
TGTGCCAGCAGCTCCTCTGGTTTCTCTGGAAACACCATATATTTT
>TRBD1|TRBJ1-6|-|TRBV4-1
CASSQGQGVNSPLHF
TGCGCCAGCAGCCAAGGACAGGGGGTTAATTCACCCCTCCACTTT
>TRBD2|TRBJ2-7|-|TRBV19
CASSMLKREGQYEQYF
TGTGCCAGTAGTATGCTCAAGCGGGAGGGCCAATACGAGCAGTACTTC